This passage covers 32 T cell receptor beta chains from one sample sequenced in a study of blood T cells in healthy people across ages. Alongside a J-beta primer mix, a sample-barcoded 5' primer served in a second PCR lasting 7 to 11 cycles. TCRdb redid the calling of the 5' RACE reads with MiXCR, one entry per CDR3 protein. In the table there are hundreds of thousands of distinct CDR3 sequences, around 31% of which are singletons. The sample was blood. The receptors originated from a woman older than 75 in good health.

Ten or more counts support this clonotype. The gene calls are TRBV27 and TRBJ2-3; weak D call: TRBD2 (7 bases). The V and J ends lost 7 bases and 2 bases respectively, with 13 bases between them. The CDR3 loop spans 14 amino acids. CDR1 and CDR2 (germline): MNHEY, SMNVEV (reference sequence). The CDR3 coding sequence is TGTGCCAGCAAGGTGCGGGGGCTCACAGATACGCAGTATTTT. Protein product: CASKVRGLTDTQYF.

The chain has TRBV7-3 and TRBJ2-3; unclear D gene. The length of the CDR3 is 14 residues. Per the germline V gene, CDR1 is SGHTA and CDR2 is FQGTGA. V was clipped by 3 bases and J by 4 bases, with 11 bases between them. As DNA, the CDR3 is TGTGCCAGCAGCTTCGGGCTAGGCGCAGATACGCAGTATTTT. Its protein is CASSFGLGADTQYF. Full variable domain (rest looked up from reference TRBV7-3 and TRBJ2-3): GAGVSQTPSNKVTEKGKYVELRCDPISGHTALYWYRQSLGQGPEFLIYFQGTGAADDSGLPNDRFFAVRPEGSVSTLKIQRTERGDSAVYLCASSFGLGADTQYFGPGTRLTVL.

The J gene is TRBJ2-1, the V gene TRBV28; unclear D gene. Germline V lookup: CDR1 MDHEN, CDR2 SYDVKM. V shed 3 bases and J shed 3 bases, with 12 bases lying between them. The CDR3 has 15 residues. The CDR3 nucleotides read TGTGCCAGCAGTTTTAGGATGGGCAGCTACAATGAGCAGTTCTTC. Protein sequence: CASSFRMGSYNEQFF.

This clonotype was seen a few times. This chain uses TRBV20-1 with TRBJ2-1, with TRBD2 matching 12 bases. This CDR3 region has 14 residues. Losses at the gene ends were 6 bases for V and 8 bases for J; bases not matched to a gene: 8. The germline V gene encodes CDR1 DFQATT and CDR2 SNEGSKA (reference sequence). The CDR3 protein is CSAPLAGGPDEQFF. The CDR3 DNA is TGCAGTGCGCCGCTAGCGGGAGGGCCGGATGAGCAGTTCTTC.

Notes on this clonotype: A much larger clone sits a single nucleotide away, making a read error possible. The V call is TRBV7-9, the J call TRBJ2-5, with a tentative D call TRBD2 (5 bases). There are 14 residues in the CDR3. The germline V gene encodes CDR1 SEHNR and CDR2 FQNEAQ (reference sequence). With 5 bases removed from V and 7 bases from J, the gap between germline ends came to 17 bases. CDR3 sequence reads: CASSENPGIGTQYF. CDR3 coding DNA: TGTGCCAGCAGCGAGAACCCGGGGATAGGGACCCAGTACTTC.

This clonotype has ten or more counts. A much larger clone differs by one base, so this may be a read error. The chain joins TRBV5-1 to TRBJ2-1; perhaps TRBD2 as D (6 bases). This CDR3 comprises 13 residues. CDR1 is SGHRS and CDR2 is YFSETQ in the germline V gene. V was shortened by 5 bases and J by 15 bases, with 21 bases between the two germline ends. This CDR3 is CASSQDGLWRGFF. The CDR3 nucleotides are TGCGCCAGCAGTCAGGACGGGCTCTGGCGGGGGTTCTTC.

This clonotype came up a few times. The chain's CDR3 is CASSSGAGQGAKLFF. The CDR3 DNA reads as TGTGCCAGCAGCTCTGGGGCAGGCCAAGGGGCGAAGCTGTTTTTT. The chain employs TRBV7-9 and TRBJ2-2; the D gene is possibly TRBD1 (5 bases). V shed 4 bases and J shed 12 bases, with 21 bases lying between them. From germline, CDR1 is SEHNR and CDR2 FQNEAQ (reference sequence). The CDR3 contains 15 residues.

This clonotype was picked up a small number of times. A single base separates this from a much larger clone, so it may be a read error. The V call is TRBV5-6, the J call TRBJ2-1; no definite D call. Germline V lookup: CDR1 SGHDT, CDR2 YYEEEE. The ends were cut back, 2 bases at V and 6 bases at J, with 15 bases in the middle. The CDR3 contains 15 residues. The CDR3 DNA reads TGTGCCAGCAGCTTTAGAGCTCCAGCAGGCAATGAGCAGTTCTTC. This translates into CASSFRAPAGNEQFF.

The rearrangement joins TRBV9 to TRBJ1-6; 7 positions match TRBD1. V dropped 0 bases and J dropped 10; count of bases not matched to a gene: 4. The germline gives CDR1 SGDLS, CDR2 YYNGEE. This CDR3 spans 14 amino acids. The CDR3 region has the DNA TGTGCCAGCAGCGTAGATCCAGGGGGATCACCCCTCCACTTT. The encoded protein is CASSVDPGGSPLHF.

In its sample, this clonotype was seen many times. The chain uses TRBV7-6 and TRBJ2-1, with 7 nucleotides matching TRBD1. Trimming at V came to 1 base and at J to 3 bases, leaving 6 bases not matched to a gene. The length of the CDR3 is 16 residues. Germline V gives CDR1 SGHVS, CDR2 FNYEAQ. The CDR3 DNA follows: TGTGCCAGCAGCTTAGGAGGGGACAGAATCTACAATGAGCAGTTCTTC. Protein sequence: CASSLGGDRIYNEQFF.

This clonotype was seen ten or more times. V is TRBV3-1 and J is TRBJ2-5; 8 bases agree with TRBD1. Germline CDR1 is LGHDT and CDR2 is YNNKEL (reference sequence). The CDR3 is 15 residues long. V shed 1 base and J 4 bases; nucleotides not matched to a gene: 5. The CDR3 DNA reads TGTGCCAGCAGCCAAGGATCAGGGGGCGGAGAGACCCAGTACTTC. This translates into CASSQGSGGGETQYF.

The J gene is TRBJ2-7, the V gene TRBV14, with D uncertain. CDR1 is SGHDN and CDR2 is FVKESK in the germline V gene. V lost 0 bases to trimming and J lost 0 bases, with 12 bases between them. The CDR3 spans 16 residues. This CDR3 is CASSQDRIPSSYEQYF. DNA for the CDR3: TGTGCCAGCAGCCAAGATCGTATTCCGAGCTCCTACGAGCAGTACTTC.

This clonotype was seen more than once but under ten times. The CDR3 reads CSARDRANTGELFF. The CDR3 DNA reads TGCAGTGCAAGGGACAGGGCGAACACCGGGGAGCTGTTTTTT. V gene TRBV20-1 combines with J gene TRBJ2-2; 9 bases map to TRBD1. The CDR3 has 14 residues. Germline assignment: CDR1 DFQATT and CDR2 SNEGSKA (reference sequence). With V trimmed by 6 bases and J by 0 bases, 2 bases remained unmatched.

The chain is built from TRBV7-6 and TRBJ2-2, with D unclear. Germline assignment: CDR1 SGHVS and CDR2 FNYEAQ. CDR3 length: 13 amino acids. The V end was cut by 5 bases, the J end by 6 bases, with 10 bases between. The CDR3 nucleotides read TGTGCCAGCAGCCTAATGGGGTCCGGGGAGCTGTTTTTT. Protein product: CASSLMGSGELFF.

This clonotype has only a few counts. A read error is possible here, since a much larger clone lies one base away. This rearrangement joins TRBV3-1 to TRBJ2-7, with D hard to call. The V gene's germline CDR1 is LGHDT and CDR2 YNNKEL (reference sequence). The length of the CDR3 is 13 residues. CDR3 sequence (DNA): TGTGCCGGCAGCCAAGATCGGAAAGGCGAGCAGTACTTC. It is translated as CAGSQDRKGEQYF.

The V call is TRBV20-1, the J call TRBJ2-5, with 11 bases fitting TRBD2. Germline V gene data show CDR1 as DFQATT and CDR2 as SNEGSKA (reference sequence). The CDR3 runs to 15 residues. V shed 6 bases and J 5 bases; nucleotides not matched to a gene: 11. The CDR3 DNA reads TGCAGTGCAGAACGGACTAGCGGGCCGGGGGAGACCCAGTACTTC. The encoded protein is CSAERTSGPGETQYF.

This chain connects TRBV10-3 to TRBJ1-3, with D unresolved. The V end lost 10 bases, the J end lost 0 bases, and 13 bases lay between the germline ends. Germline V lookup: CDR1 ENHRY, CDR2 SYGVKD. This CDR3 spans 14 amino acids. CDR3 sequence: CANRASSSGNTIYF. The CDR3 DNA sequence: TGTGCCAACCGTGCCTCTTCCTCTGGAAACACCATATATTTT.

V and J are TRBV11-2 and TRBJ1-1; D is possibly TRBD1 (5 bases). CDR3 length equals 14 residues. Germline lookup yields CDR1 SGHAT and CDR2 FQNNGV. Trimming took 7 bases from V and 5 from J, leaving 17 bases between them. The CDR3 DNA reads TGTGCCAGCACCGTGGGACCAGAGAGGACTGAAGCTTTCTTT. Its protein is CASTVGPERTEAFF.

This clonotype was detected ten times or more. The rearrangement uses TRBV14 and TRBJ2-1; D not certain. This CDR3 has 13 residues. Germline CDR1 SGHDN, CDR2 FVKESK. The V and J ends lost 0 bases and 9 bases respectively, with 9 bases between them. This CDR3 reads CASSQDLVSEQFF. CDR3 coding DNA: TGTGCCAGCAGCCAAGATCTTGTAAGTGAGCAGTTCTTC.

This clonotype was recorded at least ten times. The chain employs TRBV20-1 and TRBJ1-1; 11 bases align to TRBD1. The V and J ends lost 0 bases and 5 bases, in that order; junction bases with no gene match: 5. The CDR3 loop spans 15 amino acids. Germline CDR1 DFQATT, CDR2 SNEGSKA (reference sequence). CDR3 coding DNA: TGCAGTGCTAGAGACACCGGGACAGGGGGTACTGAAGCTTTCTTT. Its protein is CSARDTGTGGTEAFF.

Notes on this clonotype: A much larger clone differs by one base, so this may be a read error. The chain recombines TRBV7-7 with TRBJ2-2, with D possibly matching TRBD2 (6 bases). Germline V gene sequence: CDR1 SSHAT, CDR2 FNYEAQ (reference sequence). The CDR3 consists of 14 residues. CDR3 in DNA: TGTGCTGGCAGTCGTAGCGGAGCCACCGGGGAGCTGTTTTTT. Its protein product is CAGSRSGATGELFF.

This chain connects TRBV2 to TRBJ2-2, with D hard to call. This CDR3 has 13 amino acids. Trimming pared 8 bases from V and 4 bases from J, leaving 11 bases between. CDR1 is SNHLY and CDR2 is FYNNEI in the germline V gene. CDR3 sequence (DNA): TGTGCCAGCGGGAATTATGGCACCGGGGAGCTGTTTTTT. It encodes CASGNYGTGELFF.

This rearrangement joins TRBV7-8 to TRBJ1-1; D not certain. CDR1 and CDR2 from the germline V gene are SGHVS and FQNEAQ. V was shortened by 4 bases and J by 4 bases, with 13 bases between the two germline ends. The CDR3 extends over 14 amino acids. CDR3 amino acids: CASSWVPSGTEAFF. The CDR3 nucleotides are TGTGCCAGCAGCTGGGTCCCCTCGGGCACTGAAGCTTTCTTT.

At least ten counts were recorded for this clonotype. V usage is TRBV5-1 and J usage is TRBJ2-1, with 12 positions matching TRBD1. V was clipped by 3 bases and J by 9 bases; unmatched bases: 10. This CDR3 region has 16 residues. Germline assignment: CDR1 SGHRS and CDR2 YFSETQ. This CDR3 reads CASSWGTGGVRGEQFF. The CDR3, as DNA: TGCGCCAGCAGCTGGGGGACAGGGGGCGTACGGGGTGAGCAGTTCTTC.

On this clonotype: This may be a read error: a much more frequent sequence differs by one nucleotide. The chain employs TRBV20-1 and TRBJ2-5; 10 bases are a match to TRBD1. Germline CDR1 reads DFQATT; CDR2 reads SNEGSKA (reference sequence). CDR3 length equals 14 residues. V dropped 3 bases and J dropped 11; count of bases not matched to a gene: 12. Written as DNA, the CDR3 is TGCAGTGCTAGTATGGGACAGGGGATCCATGAGCAGTACTTC. Translated, it gives CSASMGQGIHEQYF.

The chain joins TRBV5-6 to TRBJ2-3; 8 nucleotides align to TRBD2. With 0 bases clipped from V and 0 bases from J, the junction kept 6 bases outside the gene matches. The length of the CDR3 is 17 residues. Germline lookup yields CDR1 SGHDT and CDR2 YYEEEE. The chain's CDR3 is CASSLALGGESTDTQYF. In DNA form, the CDR3 reads TGTGCCAGCAGCTTGGCCCTCGGGGGGGAGAGCACAGATACGCAGTATTTT.

This clonotype was counted many times. The chain recombines TRBV4-2 with TRBJ2-7, with D possibly matching TRBD2 (5 bases). Germline values: CDR1 LGHNA, CDR2 YNFKEQ. Trimming took off 1 base at V and 0 bases at J, with 10 bases between the two ends. This CDR3 is built from 15 residues. CDR3 DNA sequence: TGTGCCAGCAGCCAAGGAGGGCTAGGCTCCTACGAGCAGTACTTC. Protein product: CASSQGGLGSYEQYF.

Many counts were recorded for this clonotype. This chain joins TRBV27 and TRBJ2-1; 8 positions match TRBD2. CDR1 is MNHEY, CDR2 SMNVEV, per germline (reference sequence). V lost 7 bases and J lost 7; bases outside the gene matches: 3. The CDR3 covers 12 residues. DNA of the CDR3: TGTGCCAGCACGGGAGGGGATAATGAGCAGTTCTTC. It codes for CASTGGDNEQFF.

This clonotype was observed a handful of times. DNA of the CDR3: TGTGCCAGCAGCGTAGAGGCGGGGGCTAGCACAGATACGCAGTATTTT. Its translation is CASSVEAGASTDTQYF. The chain combines TRBV9 with TRBJ2-3; weak D call: TRBD2 (7 bases). Germline CDR1 SGDLS, CDR2 YYNGEE. This CDR3 has 16 residues. Trimming removed 0 bases at V and 0 bases at J, with 11 bases between.

This clonotype was counted ten times or more. The CDR3 sequence: CASSLRSYNEQFF. The CDR3 DNA is TGCGCCAGCAGCTTGAGGTCCTACAATGAGCAGTTCTTC. The rearrangement uses TRBV5-1 and TRBJ2-1; D gene unclear. The CDR3 is 13 amino acids. CDR1 is SGHRS, CDR2 YFSETQ, per germline. V was trimmed by 1 base and J by 1 base, leaving 3 bases between them.

About this clonotype itself: A much larger clone lies a single base off, so this may be a read error. The gene calls are TRBV5-1 and TRBJ2-3; 7 bases map to TRBD2. V shed 1 base and J 2 bases; nucleotides not matched to a gene: 4. The CDR3 runs to 15 residues. CDR1 SGHRS and CDR2 YFSETQ come from the germline V gene. The CDR3 reads CASSLLGGNTDTQYF. The CDR3 DNA reads TGCGCCAGCAGCTTGTTGGGGGGGAACACAGATACGCAGTATTTT.

The sample holds a few counts of this clonotype. The chain joins TRBV20-1 to TRBJ2-3, with TRBD2 identical over 10 bases. J was trimmed by 7 bases and V by 0 bases; bases with no gene match: 10. The CDR3 is 16 residues long. Germline CDR1 and CDR2: DFQATT and SNEGSKA (reference sequence). CDR3 sequence reads: CSARDPKRGGAHTQYF. In nucleotides, the CDR3 is TGCAGTGCTAGAGATCCCAAGCGGGGGGGCGCGCATACGCAGTATTTT.